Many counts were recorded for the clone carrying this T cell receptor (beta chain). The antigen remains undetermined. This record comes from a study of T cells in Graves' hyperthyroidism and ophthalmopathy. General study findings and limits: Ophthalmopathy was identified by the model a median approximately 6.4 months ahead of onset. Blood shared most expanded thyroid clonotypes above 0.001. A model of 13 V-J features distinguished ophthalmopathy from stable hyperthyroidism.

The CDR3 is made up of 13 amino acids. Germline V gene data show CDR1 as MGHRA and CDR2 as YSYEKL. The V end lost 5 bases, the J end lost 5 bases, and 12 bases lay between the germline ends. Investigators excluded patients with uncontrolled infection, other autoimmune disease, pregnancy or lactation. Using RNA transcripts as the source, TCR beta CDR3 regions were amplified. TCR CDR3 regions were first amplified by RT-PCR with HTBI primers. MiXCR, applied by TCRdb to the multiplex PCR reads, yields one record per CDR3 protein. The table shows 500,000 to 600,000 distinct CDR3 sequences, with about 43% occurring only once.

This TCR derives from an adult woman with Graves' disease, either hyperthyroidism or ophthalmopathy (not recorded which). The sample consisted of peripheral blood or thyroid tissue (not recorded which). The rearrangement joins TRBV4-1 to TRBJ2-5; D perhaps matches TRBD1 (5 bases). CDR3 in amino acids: CASSYNGAETQYF. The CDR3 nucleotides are TGCGCCAGCAGCTACAATGGGGCGGAGACCCAGTACTTC.